The clone carrying this T cell receptor beta chain was seen a few times. The antigen is not known. Sequencing targeted expressed TCRB transcripts, as all isolated RNA had been reverse transcribed. Clones were sequenced by immunoSEQ multiplex PCR, and TCRdb holds only the in-frame ones, with some missing. Of hundreds of thousands of clones listed, roughly a tenth are singletons. The sample comes from a study of beta chain features in type 1 diabetes. General observations from the study: Researchers reported that naive, central memory and Treg TCRB repertoires appeared more similar in patients than in healthy donors. Type 1 diabetes patients had VDJ junctions that carried fewer insertions and more deletions. Type 1 diabetes patients showed a moderate but significant shortening of TCRB CDR3s in all four CD4+ subsets. In cDNA sequencing, cells with high TCR expression could be over-represented.

The CDR3 consists of 15 residues. Germline V gene lookup returns CDR1 KGHSH and CDR2 LQKENI. V trimming: 5 bases; J trimming: 5 bases; junction bases outside the gene matches: 7. CD4+ naive, central memory, regulatory and stem cell-like memory subsets were isolated by sorting on CD45RO/CCR7/CD25/CD127/CD95/CD27. The TCR originated in a man between 25 and 39 years old with type 1 diabetes. The sequenced sample consisted of central memory CD4+ T cells from blood. The chain is built from TRBV18 and TRBJ2-4, with 9 bases identical to TRBD1. The CDR3 bases are TGTGCCAGCTCAGGTGACAGGGGGACGCAAAACATTCAGTACTTC. Its translation is CASSGDRGTQNIQYF. The full variable domain, completed using reference TRBV18 and TRBJ2-4, is NAGVMQNPRHLVRRRGQEARLRCSPMKGHSHVYWYRQLPEEGLKFMVYLQKENIIDESGMPKERFSAEFPKEGPSILRIQQVVRGDSAAYFCASSGDRGTQNIQYFGAGTRLSVL.